These T cell receptor beta chains were read from a single sample in a study of cytotoxic CD8 clonotypes in ibrutinib-treated CLL. TCRdb's copy holds only in-frame clones and misses some; the assay was immunoSEQ multiplex PCR. The table has over 95,000 clones, roughly 60% seen once. The sample here was PBMCs, taken after 24 months of ibrutinib treatment. All receptors derive from a human donor with chronic lymphocytic leukemia. CDR3s include the opening cysteine and the closing phenylalanine or tryptophan. Each record gives: D gene, clone size, J gene, V gene, CDR3 protein, CDR3 DNA. D genes are given only for firm matches. Clone size is shown for a subset of rows, as once, few, many or a class of expanded clone.

D gene: .; clone size: .; J gene: TRBJ2-7; V gene: TRBV11-2; CDR3 protein: CASSPDQGYYEQYF; CDR3 DNA: TGTGCCAGCAGCCCGGACCAGGGTTACTACGAGCAGTACTTC
D gene: .; clone size: .; J gene: TRBJ1-3; V gene: TRBV25-1; CDR3 protein: CASSETGGSGNTIYF; CDR3 DNA: TGTGCCAGCAGTGAGACGGGCGGCTCTGGAAACACCATATATTTT
D gene: .; clone size: .; J gene: TRBJ2-5; V gene: TRBV7-9; CDR3 protein: CASSLGRDSGKRYF; CDR3 DNA: TGTGCCAGCAGCTTAGGCCGGGACTCGGGGAAGCGGTACTTC
D gene: TRBD1; clone size: .; J gene: TRBJ2-7; V gene: TRBV4-2; CDR3 protein: CASSQFVTGDYEQYF; CDR3 DNA: TGTGCCAGCAGCCAGTTCGTGACAGGGGACTACGAGCAGTACTTC
D gene: .; clone size: .; J gene: TRBJ2-5; V gene: TRBV6-1; CDR3 protein: CASSQGGTSKETQYF; CDR3 DNA: TGTGCCAGCAGCCAAGGTGGGACTTCTAAAGAGACCCAGTACTTC
D gene: .; clone size: many; J gene: TRBJ1-2; V gene: TRBV7-2; CDR3 protein: CASSFAARSGGYTF; CDR3 DNA: TGTGCCAGCAGCTTCGCGGCCCGAAGCGGGGGCTACACCTTC
D gene: .; clone size: few; J gene: TRBJ2-2; V gene: TRBV5-6; CDR3 protein: CASSIISGKNTGELFF; CDR3 DNA: TGTGCCAGCAGCATCATTTCAGGCAAGAACACCGGGGAGCTGTTTTTT
D gene: .; clone size: .; J gene: TRBJ2-7; V gene: TRBV5-1; CDR3 protein: CASSLEGAGGEQYF; CDR3 DNA: TGCGCCAGCAGCTTGGAAGGAGCCGGGGGCGAGCAGTACTTC
D gene: .; clone size: .; J gene: TRBJ2-3; V gene: TRBV20-1; CDR3 protein: CSALLDTQYF; CDR3 DNA: TGCAGTGCTCTCCTCGATACGCAGTATTTT
D gene: TRBD2; clone size: few; J gene: TRBJ2-3; V gene: TRBV7-3; CDR3 protein: CASSFSGGTDTQYF; CDR3 DNA: TGTGCCAGCAGCTTTAGCGGGGGCACAGATACGCAGTATTTT
D gene: .; clone size: .; J gene: TRBJ1-3; V gene: TRBV19; CDR3 protein: CASRQGTVVLSGNTIYF; CDR3 DNA: TGTGCCAGTAGACAGGGTACGGTCGTCTTATCTGGAAACACCATATATTTT
D gene: .; clone size: .; J gene: TRBJ2-1; V gene: TRBV7-2; CDR3 protein: CASSQISGEQFF; CDR3 DNA: TGTGCCAGCAGCCAAATCTCCGGTGAGCAGTTCTTC
D gene: .; clone size: .; J gene: TRBJ2-3; V gene: TRBV4-1; CDR3 protein: CASSQALGQERSTDTQYF; CDR3 DNA: TGCGCCAGCAGCCAAGCCCTCGGCCAAGAGCGGTCCACAGATACGCAGTATTTT
D gene: TRBD1; clone size: once; J gene: TRBJ2-3; V gene: TRBV7-9; CDR3 protein: CASSLRTGKVEYF; CDR3 DNA: TGTGCCAGCAGCTTACGGACAGGAAAAGTGGAGTATTTT
D gene: TRBD1; clone size: .; J gene: TRBJ1-2; V gene: TRBV5-1; CDR3 protein: CASSFTGDGYTF; CDR3 DNA: TGCGCCAGCAGCTTTACAGGGGATGGCTACACCTTC
D gene: .; clone size: .; J gene: TRBJ2-5; V gene: TRBV29-1; CDR3 protein: CSVLREETQYF; CDR3 DNA: TGCAGCGTCCTCAGGGAAGAGACCCAGTACTTC
D gene: .; clone size: .; J gene: TRBJ2-7; V gene: TRBV7-9; CDR3 protein: CASSLGISLAEQYF; CDR3 DNA: TGTGCCAGCAGCTTAGGAATCTCTTTAGCGGAGCAGTACTTC
D gene: .; clone size: .; J gene: TRBJ1-4; V gene: TRBV28; CDR3 protein: CASSSTPGPLGKLFF; CDR3 DNA: TGTGCCAGCAGTTCGACCCCGGGGCCCTTGGGGAAACTGTTTTTT
D gene: .; clone size: .; J gene: TRBJ2-3; V gene: TRBV9; CDR3 protein: CASSGAGDTQYF; CDR3 DNA: TGTGCCAGCAGCGGGGCGGGAGATACGCAGTATTTT
D gene: TRBD1; clone size: .; J gene: TRBJ2-7; V gene: TRBV6-1; CDR3 protein: CAGLATGAVQQYF; CDR3 DNA: TGTGCCGGACTTGCCACAGGGGCGGTCCAGCAGTACTTC
D gene: TRBD2; clone size: few; J gene: TRBJ2-5; V gene: TRBV5-1; CDR3 protein: CASSPGTSLETQYF; CDR3 DNA: TGCGCCAGCAGCCCGGGGACTAGCCTGGAGACCCAGTACTTC
D gene: TRBD1; clone size: few; J gene: TRBJ2-7; V gene: TRBV7-2; CDR3 protein: CASSRTGYEQYF; CDR3 DNA: TGTGCCAGCAGCCGGACAGGGTACGAGCAGTACTTC
D gene: .; clone size: .; J gene: TRBJ2-1; V gene: TRBV2; CDR3 protein: CASSELPTEQFF; CDR3 DNA: TGTGCCAGCAGTGAACTCCCCACCGAGCAGTTCTTC
D gene: TRBD1; clone size: .; J gene: TRBJ2-5; V gene: TRBV14; CDR3 protein: CASSRDRIGQETQYF; CDR3 DNA: TGTGCCAGCAGTCGGGACAGAATTGGTCAAGAGACCCAGTACTTC
D gene: TRBD1; clone size: .; J gene: TRBJ2-7; V gene: TRBV30; CDR3 protein: CAWSRTGLIEEQYF; CDR3 DNA: TGTGCCTGGTCCCGGACAGGGTTAATTGAGGAGCAGTACTTC
D gene: .; clone size: few; J gene: TRBJ2-7; V gene: TRBV5-4; CDR3 protein: CASSLAGGESYEQYF; CDR3 DNA: TGTGCCAGCAGCTTGGCCGGTGGGGAGAGCTACGAGCAGTACTTC
D gene: .; clone size: .; J gene: TRBJ2-7; V gene: TRBV2; CDR3 protein: CASTSPQGAYEQYF; CDR3 DNA: TGTGCCAGCACCTCCCCACAGGGAGCCTACGAGCAGTACTTC
D gene: .; clone size: .; J gene: TRBJ1-3; V gene: TRBV6-1; CDR3 protein: CASSGAWGSGNTIYF; CDR3 DNA: TGTGCCAGCAGTGGGGCGTGGGGATCTGGAAACACCATATATTTT
D gene: .; clone size: .; J gene: TRBJ1-4; V gene: TRBV4-2; CDR3 protein: CASSQVAGLSEKLFF; CDR3 DNA: TGTGCCAGCAGCCAAGTCGCAGGGTTGAGTGAAAAACTGTTTTTT
D gene: .; clone size: .; J gene: TRBJ1-2; V gene: TRBV29-1; CDR3 protein: CSAGFNYGYTF; CDR3 DNA: TGCAGCGCAGGGTTTAACTATGGCTACACCTTC
D gene: TRBD1; clone size: .; J gene: TRBJ1-1; V gene: TRBV29-1; CDR3 protein: CSAKDRGGTEAFF; CDR3 DNA: TGCAGCGCGAAAGACAGGGGAGGGACTGAAGCTTTCTTT
D gene: TRBD1; clone size: .; J gene: TRBJ2-3; V gene: TRBV9; CDR3 protein: CASSLTGQGGSDTQYF; CDR3 DNA: TGTGCCAGCAGCCTTACGGGACAGGGGGGTTCAGATACGCAGTATTTT
D gene: TRBD1; clone size: few; J gene: TRBJ2-5; V gene: TRBV7-3; CDR3 protein: CASSPTGTGEETQYF; CDR3 DNA: TGTGCCAGCAGCCCTACCGGGACAGGGGAAGAGACCCAGTACTTC
D gene: .; clone size: .; J gene: TRBJ2-1; V gene: TRBV6-6; CDR3 protein: CASSSLGDEQFF; CDR3 DNA: TGTGCCAGCAGTTCCCTAGGGGATGAGCAGTTCTTC
D gene: .; clone size: .; J gene: TRBJ1-5; V gene: TRBV19; CDR3 protein: CASSIGDSPQHF; CDR3 DNA: TGTGCCAGTAGTATAGGTGATTCGCCCCAGCATTTT
D gene: .; clone size: .; J gene: TRBJ2-5; V gene: TRBV11-2; CDR3 protein: CASSTPRGAARETQYF; CDR3 DNA: TGTGCCAGCAGCACTCCCCGGGGGGCCGCCCGGGAGACCCAGTACTTC
D gene: TRBD1; clone size: .; J gene: TRBJ2-7; V gene: TRBV27; CDR3 protein: CASSRQGSYEQYF; CDR3 DNA: TGTGCCAGCAGCCGACAGGGCTCCTACGAGCAGTACTTC
D gene: .; clone size: .; J gene: TRBJ1-5; V gene: TRBV30; CDR3 protein: CAWSDGRDQPQHF; CDR3 DNA: TGTGCCTGGAGTGACGGCCGGGATCAGCCCCAGCATTTT
D gene: .; clone size: once; J gene: TRBJ1-5; V gene: TRBV19; CDR3 protein: CASSIREPGDQPQHF; CDR3 DNA: TGTGCCAGTAGTATAAGGGAACCGGGGGATCAGCCCCAGCATTTT
D gene: .; clone size: few; J gene: TRBJ2-3; V gene: TRBV20-1; CDR3 protein: CSAEKVDTQYF; CDR3 DNA: TGCAGTGCTGAAAAAGTCGATACGCAGTATTTT
D gene: .; clone size: .; J gene: TRBJ1-3; V gene: TRBV7-8; CDR3 protein: CASSLQGKFPGNTIYF; CDR3 DNA: TGTGCCAGCAGCTTACAGGGGAAGTTTCCTGGAAACACCATATATTTT
D gene: TRBD2; clone size: once; J gene: TRBJ2-1; V gene: TRBV7-6; CDR3 protein: CASSPGSSSGGHEQFF; CDR3 DNA: TGTGCCAGCAGCCCTGGATCGTCTAGCGGGGGGCATGAGCAGTTCTTC
D gene: .; clone size: .; J gene: TRBJ2-5; V gene: TRBV5-1; CDR3 protein: CASSLTGGSTQETQYF; CDR3 DNA: TGCGCCAGCAGCTTGACAGGCGGAAGCACTCAAGAGACCCAGTACTTC
D gene: .; clone size: .; J gene: TRBJ2-7; V gene: TRBV7-2; CDR3 protein: CASRRPGGEYEQYF; CDR3 DNA: TGTGCCAGCAGGCGGCCAGGGGGGGAGTACGAGCAGTACTTC
D gene: TRBD1; clone size: few; J gene: TRBJ2-3; V gene: TRBV9; CDR3 protein: CASSVGTGTDTQYF; CDR3 DNA: TGTGCCAGCAGCGTGGGGACAGGGACAGATACGCAGTATTTT
D gene: TRBD1; clone size: few; J gene: TRBJ2-5; V gene: TRBV5-6; CDR3 protein: CASSPGTGVGETQYF; CDR3 DNA: TGTGCCAGCAGTCCCGGGACAGGGGTCGGGGAGACCCAGTACTTC
D gene: .; clone size: .; J gene: TRBJ2-3; V gene: TRBV4-2; CDR3 protein: CASSQRTVYSSDTQYF; CDR3 DNA: TGTGCCAGCAGCCAACGGACCGTTTATAGCTCAGATACGCAGTATTTT
D gene: TRBD1; clone size: few; J gene: TRBJ2-7; V gene: TRBV18; CDR3 protein: CASSFRDRVSEQYF; CDR3 DNA: TGTGCCAGCTCCTTCCGGGACAGGGTGTCCGAGCAGTACTTC
D gene: TRBD2; clone size: few; J gene: TRBJ2-1; V gene: TRBV9; CDR3 protein: CASSVGLAGSEQFF; CDR3 DNA: TGTGCCAGCAGCGTCGGACTAGCGGGGAGTGAGCAGTTCTTC
D gene: .; clone size: few; J gene: TRBJ1-1; V gene: TRBV5-1; CDR3 protein: CASSRAGNTEAFF; CDR3 DNA: TGCGCCAGCAGCCGGGCAGGGAACACTGAAGCTTTCTTT